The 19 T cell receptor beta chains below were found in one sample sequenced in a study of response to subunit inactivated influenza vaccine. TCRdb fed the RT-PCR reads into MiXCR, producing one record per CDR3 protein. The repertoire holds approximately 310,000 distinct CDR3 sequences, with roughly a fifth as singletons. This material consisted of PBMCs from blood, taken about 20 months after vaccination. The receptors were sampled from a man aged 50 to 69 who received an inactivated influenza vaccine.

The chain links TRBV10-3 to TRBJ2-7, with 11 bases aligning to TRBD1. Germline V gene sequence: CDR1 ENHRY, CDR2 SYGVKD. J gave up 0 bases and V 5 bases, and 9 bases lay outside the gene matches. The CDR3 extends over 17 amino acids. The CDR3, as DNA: TGTGCCATCAGTTCACGTACCGGGACAGGGGGCTCCTACGAGCAGTACTTC. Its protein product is CAISSRTGTGGSYEQYF.

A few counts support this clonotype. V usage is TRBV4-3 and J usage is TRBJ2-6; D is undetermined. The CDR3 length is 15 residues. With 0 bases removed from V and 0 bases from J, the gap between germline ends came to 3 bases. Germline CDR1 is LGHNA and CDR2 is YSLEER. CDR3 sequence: CASSQDGSGANVLTF. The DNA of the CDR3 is TGCGCCAGCAGCCAAGACGGCTCTGGGGCCAACGTCCTGACTTTC.

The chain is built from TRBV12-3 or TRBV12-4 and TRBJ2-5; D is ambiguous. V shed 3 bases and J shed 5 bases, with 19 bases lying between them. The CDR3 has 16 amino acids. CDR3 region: CASSFGATFVYETQYF. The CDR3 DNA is TGTGCCAGCAGTTTCGGCGCTACCTTTGTGTATGAGACCCAGTACTTC.

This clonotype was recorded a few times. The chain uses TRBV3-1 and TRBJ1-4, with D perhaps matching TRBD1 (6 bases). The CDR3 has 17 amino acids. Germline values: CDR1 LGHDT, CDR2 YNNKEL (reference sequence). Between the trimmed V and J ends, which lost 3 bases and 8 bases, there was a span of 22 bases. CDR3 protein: CASSQFAWFGGDEKLFF. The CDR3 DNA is TGTGCCAGCAGCCAGTTCGCTTGGTTCGGGGGCGACGAAAAACTGTTTTTT.

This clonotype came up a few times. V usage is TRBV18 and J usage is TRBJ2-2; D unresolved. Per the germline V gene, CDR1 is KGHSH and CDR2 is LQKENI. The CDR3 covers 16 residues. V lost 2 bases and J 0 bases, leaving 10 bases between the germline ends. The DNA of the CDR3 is TGTGCCAGCTCACCATTAATTCTCGCGAACACCGGGGAGCTGTTTTTT. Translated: CASSPLILANTGELFF.

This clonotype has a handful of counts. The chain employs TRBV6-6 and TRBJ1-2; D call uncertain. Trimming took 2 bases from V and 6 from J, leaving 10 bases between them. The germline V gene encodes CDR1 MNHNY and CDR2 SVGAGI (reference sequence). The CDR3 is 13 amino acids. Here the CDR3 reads CASSYEDGDGYTF. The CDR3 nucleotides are TGTGCCAGCAGTTACGAGGATGGGGATGGCTACACCTTC.

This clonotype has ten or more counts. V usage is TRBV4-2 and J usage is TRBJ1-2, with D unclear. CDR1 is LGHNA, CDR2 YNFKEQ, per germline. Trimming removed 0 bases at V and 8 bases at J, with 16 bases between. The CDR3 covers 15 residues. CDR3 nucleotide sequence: TGTGCCAGCAGCCAAGAAAATTCCCACGGCAGCGGCTACACCTTC. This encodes CASSQENSHGSGYTF.

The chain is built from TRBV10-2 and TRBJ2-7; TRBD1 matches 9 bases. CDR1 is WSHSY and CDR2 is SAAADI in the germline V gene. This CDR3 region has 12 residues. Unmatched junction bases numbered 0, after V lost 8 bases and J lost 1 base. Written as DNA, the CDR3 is TGCGCCAGCGGGACAGGGTCCTACGAGCAGTACTTC. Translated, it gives CASGTGSYEQYF.

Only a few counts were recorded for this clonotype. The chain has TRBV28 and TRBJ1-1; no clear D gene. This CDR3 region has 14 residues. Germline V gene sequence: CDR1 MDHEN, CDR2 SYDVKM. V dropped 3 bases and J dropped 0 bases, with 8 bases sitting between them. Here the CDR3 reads CASSFHRLNTEAFF. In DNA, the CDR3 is TGTGCCAGCAGTTTCCACCGCCTGAACACTGAAGCTTTCTTT. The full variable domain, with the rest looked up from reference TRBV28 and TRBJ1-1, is DVKVTQSSRYLVKRTGEKVFLECVQDMDHENMFWYRQDPGLGLRLIYFSYDVKMKEKGDIPEGYSVSREKKERFSLILESASTNQTSMYLCASSFHRLNTEAFFGQGTRLTVV.

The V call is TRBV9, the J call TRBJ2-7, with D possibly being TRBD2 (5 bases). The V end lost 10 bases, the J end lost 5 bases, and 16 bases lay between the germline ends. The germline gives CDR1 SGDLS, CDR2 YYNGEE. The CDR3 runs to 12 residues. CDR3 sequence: CAVGRDPHEQYF. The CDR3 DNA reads TGTGCCGTGGGTCGGGATCCCCACGAGCAGTACTTC.

CDR3 coding DNA: TGTGCCATCAGTGAGTCCCGGACCTTAGGCGAGCAGTACTTC. Its translation: CAISESRTLGEQYF. V is TRBV10-3 and J is TRBJ2-7; D is uncertain. This CDR3 has 14 residues. The V and J ends lost 0 bases and 6 bases respectively, with 12 bases between them. The V gene's germline CDR1 is ENHRY and CDR2 SYGVKD.

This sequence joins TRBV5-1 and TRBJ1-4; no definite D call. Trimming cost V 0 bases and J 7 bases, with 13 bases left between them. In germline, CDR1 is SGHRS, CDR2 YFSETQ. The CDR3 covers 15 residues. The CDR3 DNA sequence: TGCGCCAGCAGCTTGGCCGGAGGCATTAGTGAAAAACTGTTTTTT. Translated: CASSLAGGISEKLFF. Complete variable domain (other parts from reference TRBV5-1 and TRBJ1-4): KAGVTQTPRYLIKTRGQQVTLSCSPISGHRSVSWYQQTPGQGLQFLFEYFSETQRNKGNFPGRFSGRQFSNSRSEMNVSTLELGDSALYLCASSLAGGISEKLFFGSGTQLSVL.

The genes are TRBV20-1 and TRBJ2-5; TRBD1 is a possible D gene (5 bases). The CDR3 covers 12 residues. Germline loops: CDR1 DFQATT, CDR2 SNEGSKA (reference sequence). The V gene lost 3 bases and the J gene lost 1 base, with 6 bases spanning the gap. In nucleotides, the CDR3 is TGCAGTGCTAGTGGGGCCCAAGAGACCCAGTACTTC. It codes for CSASGAQETQYF.

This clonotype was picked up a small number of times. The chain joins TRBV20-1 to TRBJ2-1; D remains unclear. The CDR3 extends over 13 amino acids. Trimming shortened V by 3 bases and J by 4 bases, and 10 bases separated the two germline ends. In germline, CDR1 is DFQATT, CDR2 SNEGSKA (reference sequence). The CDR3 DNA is TGCAGTGCTAGTTTTATCCATTACAATGAGCAGTTCTTC. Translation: CSASFIHYNEQFF.

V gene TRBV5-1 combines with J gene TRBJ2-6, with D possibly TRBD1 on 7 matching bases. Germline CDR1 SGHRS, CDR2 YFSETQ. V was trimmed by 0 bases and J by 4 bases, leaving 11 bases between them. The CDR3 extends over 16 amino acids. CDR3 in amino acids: CASSLDQGGGANVLTF. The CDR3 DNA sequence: TGCGCCAGCAGCTTGGATCAGGGGGGAGGGGCCAACGTCCTGACTTTC.

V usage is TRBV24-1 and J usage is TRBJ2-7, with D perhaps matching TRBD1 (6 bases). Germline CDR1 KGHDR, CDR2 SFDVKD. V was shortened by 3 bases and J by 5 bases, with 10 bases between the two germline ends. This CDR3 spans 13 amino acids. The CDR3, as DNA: TGTGCCACCAGTGATGACAACAGGGACGAGCAGTACTTC. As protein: CATSDDNRDEQYF.

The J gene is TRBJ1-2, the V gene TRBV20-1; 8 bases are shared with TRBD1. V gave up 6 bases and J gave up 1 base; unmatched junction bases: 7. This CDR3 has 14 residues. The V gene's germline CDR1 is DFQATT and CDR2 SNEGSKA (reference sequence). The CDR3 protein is CSATMTGVNYGYTF. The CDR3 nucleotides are TGCAGTGCAACCATGACAGGGGTTAACTATGGCTACACCTTC.

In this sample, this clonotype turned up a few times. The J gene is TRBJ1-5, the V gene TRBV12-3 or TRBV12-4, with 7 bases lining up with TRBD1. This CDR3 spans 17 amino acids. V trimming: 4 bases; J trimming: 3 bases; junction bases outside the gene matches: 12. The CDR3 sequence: CASSWGRGSKDNQPQHF. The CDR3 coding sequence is TGTGCCAGCAGTTGGGGCAGGGGGTCCAAGGACAATCAGCCCCAGCATTTT.

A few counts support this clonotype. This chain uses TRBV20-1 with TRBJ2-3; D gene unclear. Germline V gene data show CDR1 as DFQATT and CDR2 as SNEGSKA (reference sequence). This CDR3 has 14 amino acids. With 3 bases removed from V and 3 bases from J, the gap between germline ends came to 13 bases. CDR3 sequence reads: CSASLGSRTDTQYF. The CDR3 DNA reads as TGCAGTGCTAGTTTGGGATCGAGGACAGATACGCAGTATTTT.